Listed below are T cell receptor beta chains from one sample, sequenced in a study of cytomegalovirus exposure and HLA in healthy donors. Measured with immunoSEQ multiplex PCR; TCRdb has only the in-frame clones, and not every one. The sample has around 130,000 clones, about 80% seen once. Sequencing was performed on PBMCs. These receptor sequences come from a woman between 18 and 30 years old in good health and CMV-seronegative. Each CDR3 is given with its conserved first and last residue. A D gene is named only where the DNA matches it firmly. Only some rows state a clone size, as once, few, many or a class for expanded clones.

clone_size: -
d_call: TRBD2
j_call: TRBJ2-7
v_call: TRBV4-2
cdr3_nt: TGTGCCAGCAGCCTGGGGACTAGCGGGAGTGGTTCCTACGAGCAGTACTTC
cdr3_aa: CASSLGTSGSGSYEQYF

clone_size: -
d_call: TRBD2
j_call: TRBJ2-5
v_call: TRBV6-1
cdr3_nt: TGTGCCAGCAGTGAAATAGCGGGGCTGGAGACCCAGTACTTC
cdr3_aa: CASSEIAGLETQYF

clone_size: -
d_call: TRBD2
j_call: TRBJ2-4
v_call: TRBV5-6
cdr3_nt: TGTGCCAGCAGGCCTATAGCGGGGGCGCACAGTCAGTACTTC
cdr3_aa: CASRPIAGAHSQYF

clone_size: -
d_call: TRBD1
j_call: TRBJ1-5
v_call: TRBV6-7
cdr3_nt: TGTGCCAGCAGCGGTTCAGGGGGCTGGCATCAGCCCCAGCATTTT
cdr3_aa: CASSGSGGWHQPQHF

clone_size: -
d_call: TRBD1
j_call: TRBJ2-2
v_call: TRBV7-6
cdr3_nt: TGTGCCAGCAGCTCGCCGGACAGGGGGTTCGGGGAGCTGTTTTTT
cdr3_aa: CASSSPDRGFGELFF

clone_size: once
d_call: -
j_call: TRBJ2-7
v_call: TRBV9
cdr3_nt: TGTGCCAGCAGCGCGGGGGTGGGACCGCGAGGGTACGAGCAGTACTTC
cdr3_aa: CASSAGVGPRGYEQYF

clone_size: -
d_call: TRBD2
j_call: TRBJ2-1
v_call: TRBV7-9
cdr3_nt: TGTGCCAGCAGCTTAAGGAGCGGGAGATTTAACAATGAGCAGTTCTTC
cdr3_aa: CASSLRSGRFNNEQFF

clone_size: -
d_call: TRBD1
j_call: TRBJ2-3
v_call: TRBV5-4
cdr3_nt: TGTGCCAGCAGCCCACTTCAGGGGGCAATTAGCACAGATACGCAGTATTTT
cdr3_aa: CASSPLQGAISTDTQYF

clone_size: once
d_call: TRBD1
j_call: TRBJ2-7
v_call: TRBV11-1
cdr3_nt: TGTGCCAGCAGCTTAGAAGGGACAGGGGCCTACGAGCAGTACTTC
cdr3_aa: CASSLEGTGAYEQYF

clone_size: -
d_call: TRBD1
j_call: TRBJ2-5
v_call: TRBV25-1
cdr3_nt: TGTGCCAGCAGAGACTCCCGACAGGGACAAGAGACCCAGTACTTC
cdr3_aa: CASRDSRQGQETQYF

clone_size: -
d_call: TRBD2
j_call: TRBJ2-3
v_call: TRBV18
cdr3_nt: TGTGCCAGCTCACCACCTTTAACTAGCGAAACAGATACGCAGTATTTT
cdr3_aa: CASSPPLTSETDTQYF